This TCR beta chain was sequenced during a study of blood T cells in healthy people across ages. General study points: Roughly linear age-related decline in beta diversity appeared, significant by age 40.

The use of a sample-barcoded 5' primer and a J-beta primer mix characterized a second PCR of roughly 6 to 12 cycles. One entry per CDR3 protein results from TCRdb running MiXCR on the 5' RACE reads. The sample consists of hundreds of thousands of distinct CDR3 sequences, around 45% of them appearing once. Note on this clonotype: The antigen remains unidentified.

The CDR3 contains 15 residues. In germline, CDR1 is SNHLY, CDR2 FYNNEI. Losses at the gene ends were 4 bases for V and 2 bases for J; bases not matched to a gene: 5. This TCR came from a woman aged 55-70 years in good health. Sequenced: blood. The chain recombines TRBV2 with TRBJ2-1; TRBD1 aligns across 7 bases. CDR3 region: CASSVVTGAYNEQFF. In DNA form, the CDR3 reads TGTGCCAGCAGTGTAGTAACAGGGGCCTACAATGAGCAGTTCTTC.